These 26 T cell receptor beta chains originate from one sample sequenced in a study of shared clonotypes between healthy human individuals (dated by TCRdb to about 2020). Library preparation used the immunoSEQ multiplex PCR assay. Drawn from immuneACCESS, this table holds only the in-frame rearrangements with V and J called that TCRdb kept. Clones are partly lost; checked studies trace under half to an unresolved V gene and leave the rest unexplained. This sample lists roughly 2 million clones; 90% to 96% were detected once. Around 0.13% of the sample rests with the top ten. The sequencing sample was made of naive CD4+ T cells sorted from blood. Reading the label with the study, this specimen's cell subset or site is: CD45RA+ positively selected. The receptors stem from a man between 18 and 35 years old in good health.

This clone appeared a single time. The rearrangement uses TRBV4-1 and TRBJ1-6; 8 bases agree with TRBD1. With V trimmed by 3 bases and J by 3 bases, 22 bases remained unmatched. There are 22 residues in the CDR3. Germline CDR1 MGHRA, CDR2 YSYEKL. CDR3 amino acids: CASSHLPGGRQPGQGYNSPLHF. In nucleotides, the CDR3 is TGCGCCAGCAGCCACCTCCCGGGGGGAAGACAACCCGGACAGGGCTATAATTCACCCCTCCACTTT.

The chain combines TRBV19 with TRBJ1-2; D gene uncertain. V was pared by 3 bases and J by 4 bases, with 9 bases between. The germline V gene encodes CDR1 LNHDA and CDR2 SQIVND (reference sequence). There are 13 residues in the CDR3. The CDR3 nucleotides are TGTGCCAGTAGTATCGAGGGCCTCTATGGCTACACCTTC. It translates to CASSIEGLYGYTF.

J is TRBJ1-2 and V is TRBV6-6; TRBD1 might be the D (6 bases). V dropped 1 base and J dropped 5 bases, with 14 bases sitting between them. Germline CDR1 reads MNHNY; CDR2 reads SVGAGI (reference sequence). The CDR3 is 15 residues long. CDR3 sequence (DNA): TGTGCCAGCAGTTACTGGGAGGGGGTCAGGTATGGCTACACCTTC. Amino acids: CASSYWEGVRYGYTF.

The J gene is TRBJ1-3, the V gene TRBV11-2; D is unresolved. Trimming removed 0 bases from V and 0 bases from J, with 12 bases in between. The germline V gene encodes CDR1 SGHAT and CDR2 FQNNGV. The CDR3 has 17 residues. In DNA, the CDR3 is TGTGCCAGCAGCTTAGATCGCCTTCAGAGCTCTGGAAACACCATATATTTT. Its translation: CASSLDRLQSSGNTIYF.

The chain carries TRBV7-2 and TRBJ2-7; 7 bases are a match to TRBD2. The CDR3 totals 14 residues. Germline CDR1 and CDR2: SGHTA and FQGNSA. V was pared by 7 bases and J by 6 bases, with 12 bases of the junction left unmatched. CDR3: CASNAGGGWSEQYF. The CDR3 DNA follows: TGTGCCAGCAACGCCGGGGGAGGGTGGAGCGAGCAGTACTTC. The whole variable domain, filled in from reference TRBV7-2 and TRBJ2-7, reads GAGVSQSPSNKVTEKGKDVELRCDPISGHTALYWYRQSLGQGLEFLIYFQGNSAPDKSGLPSDRFSAERTGGSVSTLTIQRTQQEDSAVYLCASNAGGGWSEQYFGPGTRLTVT.

Remarks on this clone: This same CDR3 is encoded by further DNA sequences in the sample. The chain links TRBV7-2 to TRBJ2-2, with D uncertain. CDR1 is SGHTA and CDR2 is FQGNSA in the germline V gene. The CDR3 has 13 residues. V was cut by 4 bases and J by 0 bases, with 3 bases left in between. DNA of the CDR3: TGTGCCAGCAGCTCGACGAACACCGGGGAGCTGTTTTTT. Translation: CASSSTNTGELFF.

Concerning this clone: Germline is not matched at one junction end, which may reflect a read error. V is TRBV5-1 and J is TRBJ2-1; 7 nucleotides line up with TRBD1. The CDR3 runs 15 residues. The germline gives CDR1 SGHRS, CDR2 YFSETQ. This CDR3 reads CASSLGRGWFNEQFF. Here the CDR3 DNA reads TGCGCCAGTAGCTTGGGCAGGGGGTGGTTCAATGAGCAGTTCTTC.

The rearrangement joins TRBV10-1 to TRBJ2-1; D may be TRBD2 (6 bases). This CDR3 spans 14 amino acids. Trimming stripped 5 bases from V and 10 bases from J, with 18 bases between. Germline V gives CDR1 WNHNN, CDR2 SYGVQD (reference sequence). The CDR3 DNA sequence: TGCGCCAGCAGTCCTAACCTAGCTGGAGGGGAGCAGTTCTTC. This codes for CASSPNLAGGEQFF.

The chain links TRBV9 to TRBJ2-2, with TRBD2 matching 8 bases. V trimming: 4 bases; J trimming: 4 bases; junction bases outside the gene matches: 6. Per the germline V gene, CDR1 is SGDLS and CDR2 is YYNGEE. The CDR3 runs 15 residues. CDR3 coding DNA: TGTGCCAGCAGCCCCGGGGGGGGTAGCACCGGGGAGCTGTTTTTT. This sequence encodes CASSPGGGSTGELFF.

On this clone itself: Other nucleotide sequences from this sample produce the same CDR3. Written as DNA, the CDR3 is TGCAGCGTTGGAGGAGGTAGCTCCTACGAGCAGTACTTC. Translation: CSVGGGSSYEQYF. This chain joins TRBV29-1 and TRBJ2-7; D perhaps matches TRBD2 (5 bases). Trimming left V 4 bases short and J 0 bases short, with 10 bases between. Per the germline V gene, CDR1 is SQVTM and CDR2 is ANQGSEA. This CDR3 spans 13 amino acids.

This rearrangement joins TRBV27 to TRBJ2-3; D is unclear. Looked up from germline, CDR1 is MNHEY and CDR2 is SMNVEV (reference sequence). The CDR3 has 14 amino acids. V gave up 2 bases and J gave up 6 bases, with 12 bases separating them. The CDR3 reads CASSLGPSGDTQYF. The CDR3, as DNA: TGTGCCAGCAGTTTAGGTCCGAGTGGGGATACGCAGTATTTT.

The rearrangement joins TRBV6-1 to TRBJ2-4; D is unresolved. In germline, CDR1 is MNHNS, CDR2 SASEGT. The CDR3 loop spans 13 amino acids. Trimming pared 1 base from V and 7 bases from J, leaving 8 bases between. The CDR3 bases are TGTGCCAGCAGTGAAGACAGAAGGAACATTCAGTACTTC. Translated, it gives CASSEDRRNIQYF.

Concerning this clone: Within the sample, other DNA sequences also encode this same CDR3. This chain links TRBV18 with TRBJ1-1; D is uncertain. With 0 bases removed from V and 1 base from J, the gap between germline ends came to 6 bases. CDR3 size: 14 residues. Germline CDR1 and CDR2: KGHSH and LQKENI. The chain's CDR3 is CASSPPAGNTEAFF. The CDR3 nucleotides are TGTGCCAGCTCACCACCGGCCGGGAACACTGAAGCTTTCTTT.

The V and J genes are TRBV6-5 and TRBJ1-5; D is unclear. The V gene lost 7 bases and the J gene lost 6 bases, with 19 bases spanning the gap. This CDR3 is 15 amino acids long. Germline-derived CDR1 and CDR2 are MNHEY and SVGAGI. The CDR3 spells CASITLGEKGQPQHF. Here the CDR3 DNA reads TGTGCCAGCATCACACTTGGGGAAAAGGGTCAGCCCCAGCATTTT.

The chain couples TRBV5-1 to TRBJ1-6, with D perhaps matching TRBD1 (6 bases). The length of the CDR3 is 15 residues. V shed 4 bases and J shed 7 bases, with 15 bases lying between them. Germline V gene sequence: CDR1 SGHRS, CDR2 YFSETQ. CDR3 bases: TGCGCCAGCAGCCTCCGGGACACCCTCAATTCACCCCTCCACTTT. Translation gives CASSLRDTLNSPLHF.

A remark on this clone: One end of the junction fails to match germline, which may point to a read error. The chain employs TRBV7-2 and TRBJ2-3; TRBD2 might be the D (6 bases). This CDR3 spans 15 amino acids. CDR1 and CDR2 (germline): SGHTA, FQGNSA. The CDR3 nucleotides read TGTGCCAGCAGCTTAGTTCGGCGGGGCACAAATACGCAGTATTTT. Encoded protein: CASSLVRRGTNTQYF.

The chain is built from TRBV9 and TRBJ2-3; D is uncertain. Trimming stripped 0 bases from V and 1 base from J, with 9 bases between. CDR3 length: 15 residues. CDR1 and CDR2 (germline): SGDLS, YYNGEE. As DNA, the CDR3 is TGTGCCAGCAGCGTAGACGGGCGACGCACAGATACGCAGTATTTT. Amino acid sequence: CASSVDGRRTDTQYF.

V and J are TRBV7-9 and TRBJ2-7, with D possibly being TRBD1 (6 bases). Looked up from germline, CDR1 is SEHNR and CDR2 is FQNEAQ (reference sequence). This CDR3 is 15 amino acids long. Trimming stripped 5 bases from V and 1 base from J, with 15 bases between. In nucleotides, the CDR3 is TGTGCCAGCAGCGCCTCCGGGACAAGGTCCTACGAGCAGTACTTC. It specifies CASSASGTRSYEQYF. Variable domain in full (rest from reference TRBV7-9 and TRBJ2-7): DTGVSQNPRHKITKRGQNVTFRCDPISEHNRLYWYRQTLGQGPEFLTYFQNEAQLEKSRLLSDRFSAERPKGSFSTLEIQRTEQGDSAMYLCASSASGTRSYEQYFGPGTRLTVT.

The rearrangement joins TRBV7-8 to TRBJ2-7, with D unresolved. The CDR3 contains 12 residues. From germline, CDR1 is SGHVS and CDR2 FQNEAQ. Trimming left V 8 bases short and J 2 bases short, with 10 bases between. CDR3 sequence reads: CASVGQPYEQYF. CDR3 sequence (DNA): TGTGCCAGCGTAGGGCAGCCCTACGAGCAGTACTTC.

CDR3 DNA: TGTGCCAGCAGTGGGGGCGAAAGAGGCCTATCCTACAATGAGCAGTTCTTC. Its protein product is CASSGGERGLSYNEQFF. The J gene is TRBJ2-1, the V gene TRBV25-1; D might be TRBD1 (5 bases). This CDR3 is 17 amino acids long. The V end lost 4 bases, the J end lost 1 base, and 17 bases lay between the germline ends. Looked up from germline, CDR1 is MGHDK and CDR2 is SYGVNS.

The genes are TRBV19 and TRBJ2-5; weak D call: TRBD1 (9 bases). The V end was cut by 4 bases, the J end by 5 bases, with 17 bases between. CDR1 LNHDA and CDR2 SQIVND come from the germline V gene (reference sequence). The length of the CDR3 is 15 residues. The CDR3 DNA reads TGTGCCAGTAGTACCGGGACAGGGACTAGGGAGACCCAGTACTTC. It is translated as CASSTGTGTRETQYF.

The chain recombines TRBV5-8 with TRBJ2-2; the D gene is possibly TRBD2 (6 bases). The V gene lost 0 bases and the J gene lost 7 bases, with 13 bases spanning the gap. The CDR3 covers 15 residues. Germline CDR1 and CDR2: SGHTS and YDEGEE. The DNA of the CDR3 is TGTGCCAGCAGCTTGGCCGATGTGCGGGGCGGGGAGCTGTTTTTT. Its protein product is CASSLADVRGGELFF.

The V and J genes are TRBV7-9 and TRBJ1-2, with a tentative D call TRBD1 (5 bases). The CDR3 has 13 amino acids. Germline loops: CDR1 SEHNR, CDR2 FQNEAQ (reference sequence). Trimming took 6 bases from V and 4 from J, leaving 12 bases between them. CDR3 amino acids: CASRTEASYGYTF. In DNA, the CDR3 is TGTGCCAGCAGGACAGAGGCGTCCTATGGCTACACCTTC.

The CDR3 DNA is TGTGCCTGGTTAGAGGCGACTGAAGCTTTCTTT. This translates into CAWLEATEAFF. The V and J genes are TRBV30 and TRBJ1-1; no clear D. CDR3 size: 11 residues. The germline CDR1 and CDR2 sequences are GTSNPN and SVGIG (reference sequence). V lost 5 bases, J lost 5 bases, and 9 bases lay in between. Full variable domain (outside the CDR3, taken from reference TRBV30 and TRBJ1-1): SQTIHQWPATLVQPVGSPLSLECTVEGTSNPNLYWYRQAAGRGLQLLFYSVGIGQISSEVPQNLSASRPQDRQFILSSKKLLLSDSGFYLCAWLEATEAFFGQGTRLTVV.

The rearrangement uses TRBV19 and TRBJ1-4; a possible D gene is TRBD1 (6 bases). CDR3 length: 18 residues. Germline loops: CDR1 LNHDA, CDR2 SQIVND (reference sequence). The ends were cut back, 2 bases at V and 7 bases at J, with 23 bases in the middle. The CDR3 loop is CASSIRTGRSLGGEKLFF. As DNA, the CDR3 is TGTGCCAGTAGTATAAGAACAGGGAGAAGTCTTGGTGGTGAAAAACTGTTTTTT.

This rearrangement joins TRBV18 to TRBJ2-4, with a possible D match to TRBD2 (6 bases). Between the trimmed V and J ends, which lost 1 base and 7 bases, there was a span of 14 bases. There are 15 residues in the CDR3. Germline V CDR1 and CDR2: KGHSH, LQKENI. The CDR3 DNA reads as TGTGCCAGCTCACCACAGAGAGGGAGGAGTAACATTCAGTACTTC. This sequence encodes CASSPQRGRSNIQYF.